This TCR beta chain derives from a study of shared clonotypes between healthy human individuals. Study observations and caveats: The naive CD4 repertoires of a handful of donors were compared, and around 5% of clonotypes were shared. Memory subsets generally showed lower estimated richness than naive subsets.

This CDR3 contains 17 residues. Germline V gene lookup returns CDR1 LNHDA and CDR2 SQIVND (reference sequence). Trimming stripped 4 bases from V and 0 bases from J, with 16 bases between. Here immunoSEQ multiplex PCR was the method, and the copy in TCRdb shows in-frame clones only, minus some. The table shows 650,000 to 750,000 clones, with around 72% occurring only once. Splitting of CD4+ cells produced CD45RA+ naive and CD45RA-negative memory subsets. Concerning this clone itself: Its specificity is unknown.

The sequenced sample was memory CD4+ T cells sorted from blood. Subset meaning: CD45RA-negative fraction. The clonotype originates from a woman in her twenties or thirties in good health. The chain combines TRBV19 with TRBJ1-3; D might be TRBD1 (6 bases). CDR3 protein: CASSRRQDVPSGNTIYF. DNA of the CDR3: TGTGCCAGTAGTAGACGACAGGATGTGCCCTCTGGAAACACCATATATTTT. The whole variable domain, remainder taken from reference TRBV19 and TRBJ1-3, is DGGITQSPKYLFRKEGQNVTLSCEQNLNHDAMYWYRQDPGQGLRLIYYSQIVNDFQKGDIAEGYSVSREKKESFPLTVTSAQKNPTAFYLCASSRRQDVPSGNTIYFGEGSWLTVV.